The 23 T cell receptor beta chains reported below all come from one sample, sequenced in a study of blood T cell repertoires in COVID-19. Sequencing used immunoSEQ multiplex PCR; TCRdb keeps in-frame clones, though not all of them. The table has some 180,000 clones, approximately 85% seen once. What was sequenced was peripheral blood. Receptors originate from a woman aged 55 to 70 with acute or convalescent COVID-19.

Here the CDR3 reads CAISETGLANDEQYF. The CDR3 nucleotides read TGTGCCATCAGTGAGACGGGACTAGCGAACGACGAGCAGTACTTC. This rearrangement joins TRBV10-3 to TRBJ2-7; 10 nucleotides align to TRBD2. Germline trimming cut 2 bases from V and 5 bases from J; bases unmatched to any gene: 6. This CDR3 region has 15 residues. Germline V gives CDR1 ENHRY, CDR2 SYGVKD.

This clone was found a few times. The J gene is TRBJ1-1, the V gene TRBV28; D unresolved. Germline CDR1 and CDR2: MDHEN and SYDVKM. Trimming took off 7 bases at V and 11 bases at J, with 20 bases between the two ends. CDR3 size: 13 residues. Written as DNA, the CDR3 is TGTGCCAGCACGCAAACAGTGCCCCGCGGGGCTTTCTTT. Translated, it gives CASTQTVPRGAFF.

V gene TRBV6-5 combines with J gene TRBJ1-1; D perhaps matches TRBD1 (6 bases). Germline-derived CDR1 and CDR2 are MNHEY and SVGAGI. V lost 2 bases, J lost 2 bases, and 15 bases lay in between. CDR3 size: 16 residues. CDR3 sequence: CASSYTSGQANTEAFF. CDR3 sequence (DNA): TGTGCCAGCAGTTACACTTCGGGACAAGCAAACACTGAAGCTTTCTTT.

The V and J genes are TRBV27 and TRBJ2-1; TRBD2 matches at 11 bases. Germline CDR1 reads MNHEY; CDR2 reads SMNVEV (reference sequence). The trim removed 4 bases at V and 7 bases at J, leaving 6 bases unmatched. The CDR3 loop spans 15 amino acids. CDR3 amino acids: CASSSLAGVKNEQFF. The CDR3 nucleotides read TGTGCCAGCAGTTCACTAGCGGGAGTTAAGAATGAGCAGTTCTTC.

The CDR3 loop reads CASRTGGLGEQFF. In nucleotides, the CDR3 is TGTGCCAGCAGAACCGGGGGGCTGGGTGAGCAGTTCTTC. This chain links TRBV28 with TRBJ2-1, with D perhaps TRBD2 (7 bases). The CDR3 is made up of 13 amino acids. Germline CDR1 is MDHEN and CDR2 is SYDVKM. V was pared by 6 bases and J by 9 bases, with 15 bases between.

This chain links TRBV7-3 with TRBJ2-1; D may be TRBD2 (6 bases). Germline V gene lookup returns CDR1 SGHTA and CDR2 FQGTGA. The CDR3 is 14 amino acids. Trimming cost V 1 base and J 6 bases, with 10 bases left between them. CDR3 in DNA: TGTGCCAGCAGCTTAATGGGACTCTCCAATGAGCAGTTCTTC. Translation: CASSLMGLSNEQFF.

The chain links TRBV28 to TRBJ1-5, with 9 positions matching TRBD1. Germline assignment: CDR1 MDHEN and CDR2 SYDVKM. J was trimmed by 5 bases and V by 10 bases; bases with no gene match: 9. This CDR3 contains 14 residues. The CDR3: CAIKTGTGYQPQHF. The CDR3 coding sequence is TGTGCCATCAAAACCGGGACAGGGTATCAGCCCCAGCATTTT.

V is TRBV14 and J is TRBJ1-2, with D perhaps matching TRBD1 (6 bases). The CDR3 sequence is 15 residues long. From germline, CDR1 is SGHDN and CDR2 FVKESK. Trimming left V 4 bases short and J 4 bases short, with 16 bases between. The CDR3 DNA follows: TGTGCCAGCAGCCCACAGGGTAACCCCGCCTATGGCTACACCTTC. Its translation: CASSPQGNPAYGYTF. The full variable domain, rest sourced from reference TRBV14 and TRBJ1-2, is EAGVTQFPSHSVIEKGQTVTLRCDPISGHDNLYWYRRVMGKEIKFLLHFVKESKQDESGMPNNRFLAERTGGTYSTLKVQPAELEDSGVYFCASSPQGNPAYGYTFGSGTRLTVV.

The chain uses TRBV30 and TRBJ1-6; 9 bases line up with TRBD1. The ends lost 4 bases at V and 6 bases at J; junction bases unmatched: 7. There are 15 residues in the CDR3. Germline V gene data show CDR1 as GTSNPN and CDR2 as SVGIG (reference sequence). CDR3 coding DNA: TGTGCCTGGACGCACAGGGGGCTCGGTAATTCACCCCTCCACTTT. The encoded protein is CAWTHRGLGNSPLHF.

The J gene is TRBJ2-7, the V gene TRBV6-1; D not certain. Trimming removed 2 bases from V and 4 bases from J, with 6 bases in between. The CDR3 contains 12 residues. Germline V gene sequence: CDR1 MNHNS, CDR2 SASEGT. Here the CDR3 reads CASSELVYEQYV. The CDR3, as DNA: TGTGCCAGCAGTGAACTCGTATACGAGCAGTACGTC.

This clone has a handful of counts. The V and J genes are TRBV21-1 and TRBJ2-7; the table gives TRBD2 as D, unverified against the DNA. TRBV21-1 corresponds to a pseudogene. The CDR3 consists of 12 residues. CDR3 nucleotides: TGTGCCAGCACCGAGGCTACCTACGAGCAGTACTTC. This gives the protein CASTEATYEQYF.

This chain connects TRBV27 to TRBJ2-1, with D hard to call. V lost 10 bases and J lost 7, with 20 bases in between. This CDR3 is 14 amino acids long. Germline-derived CDR1 and CDR2 are MNHEY and SMNVEV (reference sequence). CDR3 region: CATAPWQVVNEQFF. The CDR3 nucleotides are TGTGCCACCGCCCCTTGGCAGGTAGTGAATGAGCAGTTCTTC.

This clone was seen more than once but under ten times. CDR3 in DNA: TGTGCCAGCTCACCGCCCTCCGGGGCGGGAAAGCAGTACGTC. Protein: CASSPPSGAGKQYV. The chain links TRBV18 to TRBJ2-7; a possible D gene is TRBD2 (6 bases). Germline V CDR1 and CDR2: KGHSH, LQKENI. The V and J ends lost 3 bases and 8 bases respectively, with 17 bases between them. The CDR3 is 14 amino acids.

The chain has TRBV12-5 and TRBJ2-1, with 12 positions matching TRBD2. Germline CDR1 LGHNT, CDR2 FRNRAP. The CDR3 is 15 residues long. With V trimmed by 0 bases and J by 6 bases, 0 bases remained unmatched. Here the CDR3 reads CASGLVLAGGNEQFF. The CDR3 DNA follows: TGTGCTAGTGGTTTGGTACTAGCGGGAGGCAATGAGCAGTTCTTC. The entire variable domain, with the rest obtained from reference TRBV12-5 and TRBJ2-1, is as follows: DARVTQTPRHKVTEMGQEVTMRCQPILGHNTVFWYRQTMMQGLELLAYFRNRAPLDDSGMPKDRFSAEMPDATLATLKIQPSEPRDSAVYFCASGLVLAGGNEQFFGPGTRLTVL.

This sequence joins TRBV7-3 and TRBJ2-3; a weak D match, TRBD1 (5 bases). This CDR3 contains 13 residues. The germline CDR1 and CDR2 sequences are SGHTA and FQGTGA. Trimming took off 5 bases at V and 4 bases at J, with 10 bases between the two ends. Here the CDR3 reads CASSAQGPDTQYF. In nucleotides, the CDR3 is TGTGCCAGCAGCGCCCAGGGCCCAGATACGCAGTATTTT.

V and J are TRBV5-1 and TRBJ1-1; 12 nucleotides align to TRBD1. CDR1 and CDR2 from the germline V gene are SGHRS and YFSETQ. CDR3 length: 16 amino acids. Germline trimming cut 4 bases from V and 5 bases from J; bases unmatched to any gene: 9. CDR3 protein: CASSPLRDRGPTEAFF. As DNA, the CDR3 is TGCGCCAGCAGCCCGCTCCGGGACAGGGGGCCAACTGAAGCTTTCTTT.

V usage is TRBV27 and J usage is TRBJ2-5; 8 bases agree with TRBD2. The V gene's germline CDR1 is MNHEY and CDR2 SMNVEV (reference sequence). The CDR3 runs to 14 residues. V trimming: 6 bases; J trimming: 4 bases; junction bases outside the gene matches: 7. CDR3 protein: CASRPSGSIETQYF. CDR3 nucleotides: TGTGCCAGCAGACCAAGCGGGAGTATAGAGACCCAGTACTTC.

For this clone: Additional DNA sequences in this sample encode the identical CDR3. The chain carries TRBV21-1 and TRBJ2-5; the table's TRBD1 call for D was not verified on the DNA. TRBV21-1 is flagged as a pseudogene. This CDR3 has 13 amino acids. CDR3 protein: CASSKGQQETQYF. The CDR3 nucleotides read TGTGCCAGCAGCAAGGGACAGCAAGAGACCCAGTACTTC.

This chain connects TRBV18 to TRBJ2-5; D is perhaps TRBD2 (7 bases). CDR1 and CDR2 (germline): KGHSH, LQKENI. The CDR3 is made up of 13 amino acids. V was cut by 8 bases and J by 5 bases, with 15 bases left in between. The CDR3 loop reads CASTRGAGETQYF. CDR3 nucleotides: TGTGCCAGCACCCGGGGGGCCGGGGAGACCCAGTACTTC.

The chain joins TRBV3-1 (or the pseudogene TRBV3-2) to TRBJ2-1; D is unresolved. Trimming pared 1 base from V and 6 bases from J, leaving 7 bases between. The CDR3 extends over 13 amino acids. Looked up from germline, CDR1 is LGHDT and CDR2 is YNNKEL (reference sequence). This CDR3 is CASSQVSGNEQFF. The CDR3 DNA reads TGTGCCAGCAGCCAAGTTTCCGGCAATGAGCAGTTCTTC.

For this clone: At one boundary the junction diverges from the germline segment, which might be a read error. The chain is built from TRBV10-3 and TRBJ2-1; TRBD1 is a possible D gene (6 bases). The CDR3 is 16 residues long. From germline, CDR1 is ENHRY and CDR2 SYGVKD. CDR3 nucleotides: TGTGCCATCAGTGAGGAGCCCGGGACAACCTACAATGAGCAGCTCTTC. This encodes CAISEEPGTTYNEQLF.

The V and J genes are TRBV30 and TRBJ2-3; 14 bases line up with TRBD2. With V trimmed by 1 base and J by 8 bases, 11 bases remained unmatched. Germline V lookup: CDR1 GTSNPN, CDR2 SVGIG (reference sequence). The CDR3 is 17 amino acids. The CDR3 sequence is CAWSGRTSGRTSGTQYF. The CDR3 DNA reads as TGTGCCTGGAGTGGCCGGACTAGCGGGAGGACCTCGGGTACGCAGTATTTT.

The V call is TRBV5-1, the J call TRBJ2-5, with 12 bases lining up with TRBD1. This CDR3 contains 15 residues. CDR1 SGHRS and CDR2 YFSETQ come from the germline V gene. Germline trimming cut 4 bases from V and 5 bases from J; bases unmatched to any gene: 6. The chain's CDR3 is CASSLGGTGGETQYF. The CDR3 DNA sequence: TGCGCCAGCAGCCTCGGCGGGACAGGGGGCGAGACCCAGTACTTC.